The 25 T cell receptor beta chains below all came from one sample that was sequenced in a study of T cells in Graves' hyperthyroidism and ophthalmopathy. RNA transcripts yielded amplified TCR beta CDR3 regions. RT-PCR in the first round (using the HTBI primer set) targeted the TCR CDR3. TCRdb reprocessed the multiplex PCR reads via MiXCR and lists one record per CDR3 protein. The table includes 300,000 to 400,000 distinct CDR3 sequences, about 14% detected once. The specimen was blood. The receptors were sampled from an older woman with Graves' hyperthyroidism.

For the CDR3, the DNA is TGTGCCAGCAGCTTGTACGGGGGTGATACCGGGGAGCTGTTTTTT. It yields the protein CASSLYGGDTGELFF. V and J are TRBV5-6 and TRBJ2-2; TRBD2 is a possible D gene (6 bases). Trimming pared 1 base from V and 5 bases from J, leaving 12 bases between. This CDR3 comprises 15 residues. The germline V gene encodes CDR1 SGHDT and CDR2 YYEEEE.

This clonotype was observed at least ten times. The rearrangement links TRBV18 to TRBJ2-5, with no clear D. This CDR3 is built from 15 residues. Germline V lookup: CDR1 KGHSH, CDR2 LQKENI. The ends were cut back, 1 base at V and 4 bases at J, with 13 bases in the middle. The CDR3 bases are TGTGCCAGCTCACCACGTGCGACGTCCGGAGAGACCCAGTACTTC. The encoded protein is CASSPRATSGETQYF. The whole variable domain, filled in from reference TRBV18 and TRBJ2-5, reads NAGVMQNPRHLVRRRGQEARLRCSPMKGHSHVYWYRQLPEEGLKFMVYLQKENIIDESGMPKERFSAEFPKEGPSILRIQQVVRGDSAAYFCASSPRATSGETQYFGPGTRLLVL.

This chain connects TRBV19 to TRBJ2-5; 9 bases fit TRBD1. Germline V gene lookup returns CDR1 LNHDA and CDR2 SQIVND (reference sequence). CDR3 size: 18 residues. Trimming cost V 3 bases and J 0 bases; bases outside gene matches: 11. The CDR3 loop is CASSISQGAIGYQETQYF. DNA for the CDR3: TGTGCCAGTAGTATCTCACAGGGGGCGATTGGGTACCAAGAGACCCAGTACTTC.

This clonotype was seen only once. This may arise from a read error, as a much more abundant clone is one base away. The chain employs TRBV19 and TRBJ2-1; 8 bases are a match to TRBD1. This CDR3 comprises 15 residues. Germline V gene lookup returns CDR1 LNHDA and CDR2 SQIVND (reference sequence). CDR3 nucleotide sequence: TGTGCCAGTAGTATAGGGACAGGGACTGTCAATGAGCAGCTCTTC. Protein: CASSIGTGTVNEQLF.

The chain has TRBV11-3 and TRBJ1-2; 8 positions match TRBD1. This CDR3 has 13 amino acids. Trimming at V came to 6 bases and at J to 6 bases, leaving 6 bases not matched to a gene. Germline V CDR1 and CDR2: SGHNT, YENEEA. CDR3 protein: CASRGTGSDGYTF. The CDR3, as DNA: TGTGCCAGCAGGGGGACAGGTTCTGATGGCTACACCTTC. The full variable domain, rest sourced from reference TRBV11-3 and TRBJ1-2, is EAGVVQSPRYKIIEKKQPVAFWCNPISGHNTLYWYLQNLGQGPELLIRYENEEAVDDSQLPKDRFSAERLKGVDSTLKIQPAELGDSAVYLCASRGTGSDGYTFGSGTRLTVV.

This clonotype was seen repeatedly, ten times or more. V usage is TRBV29-1 and J usage is TRBJ2-3, with 12 bases lining up with TRBD1. CDR1 is SQVTM and CDR2 is ANQGSEA in the germline V gene. Trimming removed 7 bases from V and 6 bases from J; junction bases left unmatched: 14. The CDR3 is 16 amino acids. The CDR3, as DNA: TGCAGCGCCACAACGTGGGGACAGGGGGCATCGGATACGCAGTATTTT. This codes for CSATTWGQGASDTQYF.

There are many counts of this clonotype. The rearrangement uses TRBV12-3 or TRBV12-4 and TRBJ1-1; D is ambiguous. Trimming pared 7 bases from V and 2 bases from J, leaving 5 bases between. The CDR3 spans 11 residues. The CDR3 DNA reads as TGTGCCAGCACTTATAACACTGAAGCTTTCTTT. Protein product: CASTYNTEAFF.

This clonotype was seen at least ten times. The chain carries TRBV12-3 or TRBV12-4 and TRBJ1-2; 8 nucleotides agree with TRBD1. Trimming took 2 bases from V and 2 from J; bases not matched to a gene: 1. The CDR3 runs 14 residues. The CDR3 loop is CASSLRTGNYGYTF. CDR3 nucleotide sequence: TGTGCCAGCAGTTTACGGACAGGGAACTATGGCTACACCTTC.

The CDR3 here is CASSSGQIFPYGYTF. The DNA of the CDR3 is TGTGCCAGCAGTTCGGGACAAATTTTCCCGTATGGCTACACCTTC. V is TRBV12-3 or TRBV12-4 and J is TRBJ1-2; D might be TRBD1 (6 bases). Trimming left V 4 bases short and J 5 bases short, with 17 bases between. This CDR3 has 15 amino acids.

This clonotype was observed a few times. One end of the junction fails to match germline, which may point to a read error. The J gene is TRBJ2-7, the V gene TRBV7-9; 7 nucleotides line up with TRBD2. The CDR3 is 17 amino acids. Per the germline V gene, CDR1 is SEHNR and CDR2 is FQNEAQ (reference sequence). CDR3 in amino acids: CASSLGLAGHRSYEQYF. Written as DNA, the CDR3 is TGTGCCAGCAGCTTAGGCTTAGCGGGCCATCGCTCCTACGAGCAGTACTTT.

This clonotype was picked up a small number of times. This chain joins TRBV18 and TRBJ2-7; D is ambiguous. The CDR3 extends over 14 amino acids. Germline assignment: CDR1 KGHSH and CDR2 LQKENI. V dropped 8 bases and J dropped 2 bases, with 16 bases sitting between them. The CDR3 coding sequence is TGTGCCAGCCCCCCTCGGACCGGAGCCTACGAGCAGTACTTC. This translates into CASPPRTGAYEQYF.

V usage is TRBV7-8 and J usage is TRBJ2-7; 8 nucleotides align to TRBD2. V gave up 5 bases and J gave up 5 bases; unmatched junction bases: 5. The germline gives CDR1 SGHVS, CDR2 FQNEAQ. The CDR3 totals 13 residues. CDR3 coding DNA: TGTGCCAGCAGCCGGGGGGGGGGCAACGAGCAGTACTTC. Translating it yields CASSRGGGNEQYF.

This clonotype came up a few times. J is TRBJ2-3 and V is TRBV20-1; 13 nucleotides agree with TRBD2. The CDR3 contains 16 residues. With 6 bases clipped from V and 4 bases from J, the junction kept 10 bases outside the gene matches. Germline V gene data show CDR1 as DFQATT and CDR2 as SNEGSKA (reference sequence). The CDR3 protein is CSARPGLAGFADTQYF. The CDR3 nucleotides are TGCAGTGCGAGACCGGGACTAGCGGGATTCGCAGATACGCAGTATTTT.

This clonotype was observed many times. The chain recombines TRBV29-1 with TRBJ2-3; D is undetermined. This CDR3 comprises 13 residues. Trimming took off 3 bases at V and 6 bases at J, with 13 bases between the two ends. Per germline, CDR1 SQVTM and CDR2 ANQGSEA. CDR3 region: CSVDGPGQDTQYF. The DNA of the CDR3 is TGCAGCGTTGATGGGCCCGGGCAGGATACGCAGTATTTT.

For this clonotype: It may be a read error: a sequence one base away is much more abundant. The chain recombines TRBV10-3 with TRBJ1-4; the match to TRBD1 covers 9 bases. Germline trimming cut 5 bases from V and 2 bases from J; bases unmatched to any gene: 6. The CDR3 length is 16 residues. Germline V gene sequence: CDR1 ENHRY, CDR2 SYGVKD. CDR3 region: CAISQNRGRTNEKLFF. CDR3 nucleotide sequence: TGTGCCATCAGTCAAAACAGGGGGCGTACTAATGAAAAACTGTTTTTT.

This clonotype has ten or more counts. The gene calls are TRBV5-8 and TRBJ1-1, with D possibly matching TRBD1 (5 bases). Germline V CDR1 and CDR2: SGHTS, YDEGEE. Trimming removed 2 bases at V and 3 bases at J, with 11 bases between. This CDR3 spans 14 amino acids. This chain's CDR3 is CASSFPGGDTEAFF. In nucleotides, the CDR3 is TGTGCCAGCAGCTTCCCTGGAGGGGACACTGAAGCTTTCTTT. The entire variable domain, with the rest obtained from reference TRBV5-8 and TRBJ1-1, is as follows: EAGVTQSPTHLIKTRGQQATLRCSPISGHTSVYWYQQALGLGLQFLLWYDEGEERNRGNFPPRFSGRQFPNYSSELNVNALELEDSALYLCASSFPGGDTEAFFGQGTRLTVV.

This clonotype was detected many times. The chain carries TRBV6-1 and TRBJ2-2, with 8 positions matching TRBD2. Per the germline V gene, CDR1 is MNHNS and CDR2 is SASEGT. The junction had 2 bases not matched to a gene; V was cut back by 4 bases and J by 1 base. The CDR3 length is 15 residues. CDR3 coding DNA: TGTGCCAGCAGTGCCGCGGGAGGGAACACCGGGGAGCTGTTTTTT. Translation gives CASSAAGGNTGELFF.

At least ten counts were recorded for this clonotype. In DNA, the CDR3 is TGTGCCTCGCGAGGACGGAGGGCGGGGAACACTGAAGCTTTCTTT. Its translation: CASRGRRAGNTEAFF. The chain links TRBV3-1 to TRBJ1-1; D call uncertain. Deletions cut 11 bases from V and 1 base from J, with 20 bases between. CDR3 length: 15 amino acids. CDR1 and CDR2 from the germline V gene are LGHDT and YNNKEL (reference sequence).

This chain joins TRBV5-4 and TRBJ2-5, with D unresolved. V was trimmed by 2 bases and J by 4 bases, leaving 9 bases between them. Germline-derived CDR1 and CDR2 are SGHNT and YYREEE (reference sequence). The CDR3 runs to 13 residues. The CDR3 sequence: CASSFGYGETQYF. The CDR3 DNA sequence: TGTGCCAGCAGCTTTGGGTACGGAGAGACCCAGTACTTC. Full variable domain (rest looked up from reference TRBV5-4 and TRBJ2-5): ETGVTQSPTHLIKTRGQQVTLRCSSQSGHNTVSWYQQALGQGPQFIFQYYREEENGRGNFPPRFSGLQFPNYSSELNVNALELDDSALYLCASSFGYGETQYFGPGTRLLVL.

This clonotype was seen at least ten times. The CDR3 DNA reads as TGCAGTGCTAAAGGGGACCCGGCGGAGTCCTACGAGCAGTACTTC. Protein: CSAKGDPAESYEQYF. The chain couples TRBV20-1 to TRBJ2-7, with D perhaps TRBD1 or TRBD2 (5 bases each). The CDR3 extends over 15 amino acids. Trimming removed 4 bases at V and 1 base at J, with 17 bases between. Germline values: CDR1 DFQATT, CDR2 SNEGSKA (reference sequence).

This clonotype was counted many times. The chain is built from TRBV28 and TRBJ1-6; D gene uncertain. This CDR3 region has 15 residues. Germline CDR1 is MDHEN and CDR2 is SYDVKM. Trimming removed 5 bases from V and 9 bases from J, with 17 bases in between. This chain's CDR3 is CASSPRVALSSPLHF. CDR3 bases: TGTGCCAGCAGTCCCCGAGTGGCTCTAAGTTCACCCCTCCACTTT.

This chain connects TRBV20-1 to TRBJ2-1; D possibly corresponds to TRBD2 (5 bases). CDR3 length: 14 amino acids. Trimming removed 1 base at V and 6 bases at J, with 13 bases between. CDR1 is DFQATT, CDR2 SNEGSKA, per germline (reference sequence). CDR3 sequence (DNA): TGCAGTGCTAGAGTTACTAGATTGGTCAATGAGCAGTTCTTC. The encoded protein is CSARVTRLVNEQFF.

In its sample, this clonotype was seen a few times. The V call is TRBV2, the J call TRBJ2-7; a possible D gene is TRBD1 (6 bases). The CDR3 extends over 14 amino acids. Trimming left V 4 bases short and J 1 base short, with 11 bases between. The germline CDR1 and CDR2 sequences are SNHLY and FYNNEI. Written as DNA, the CDR3 is TGTGCCAGCAGTGTAGGCAGGGGATCCTACGAGCAGTACTTC. It specifies CASSVGRGSYEQYF. Complete variable domain (other parts from reference TRBV2 and TRBJ2-7): EPEVTQTPSHQVTQMGQEVILRCVPISNHLYFYWYRQILGQKVEFLVSFYNNEISEKSEIFDDQFSVERPDGSNFTLKIRSTKLEDSAMYFCASSVGRGSYEQYFGPGTRLTVT.

This clonotype was found once. A read error may be the cause here, since a much bigger clone is one base away. The chain combines TRBV7-6 with TRBJ2-2; D possibly uses TRBD1 or TRBD2 (6 bases each). There are 14 residues in the CDR3. Germline V gene sequence: CDR1 SGHVS, CDR2 FNYEAQ. The CDR3 sequence is CASSSPGVTGGLFF. CDR3 DNA: TGTGCCAGCAGCTCCCCAGGGGTCACCGGGGGGCTGTTTTTT.

This clonotype was seen at least ten times. The chain recombines TRBV11-2 with TRBJ1-6; D is unclear. The CDR3 covers 15 residues. Trimming shortened V by 3 bases and J by 0 bases, and 6 bases separated the two germline ends. CDR1 is SGHAT, CDR2 FQNNGV, per germline. Here the CDR3 reads CASSFTSSYNSPLHF. The CDR3, as DNA: TGTGCCAGCAGCTTTACGAGCTCCTATAATTCACCCCTCCACTTT.